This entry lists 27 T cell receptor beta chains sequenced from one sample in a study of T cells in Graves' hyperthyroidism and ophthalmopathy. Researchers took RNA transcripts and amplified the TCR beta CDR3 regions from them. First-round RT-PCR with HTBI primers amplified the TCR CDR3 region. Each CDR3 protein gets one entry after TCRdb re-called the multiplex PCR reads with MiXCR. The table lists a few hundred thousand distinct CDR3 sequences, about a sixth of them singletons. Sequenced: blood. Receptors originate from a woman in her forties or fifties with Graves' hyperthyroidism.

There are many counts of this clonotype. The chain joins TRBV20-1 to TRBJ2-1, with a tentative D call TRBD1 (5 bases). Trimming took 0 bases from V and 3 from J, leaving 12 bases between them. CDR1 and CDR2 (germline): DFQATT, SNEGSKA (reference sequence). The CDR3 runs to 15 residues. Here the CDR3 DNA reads TGCAGTGCTAGAGATCAAGGGGCCGACTACAATGAGCAGTTCTTC. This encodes CSARDQGADYNEQFF.

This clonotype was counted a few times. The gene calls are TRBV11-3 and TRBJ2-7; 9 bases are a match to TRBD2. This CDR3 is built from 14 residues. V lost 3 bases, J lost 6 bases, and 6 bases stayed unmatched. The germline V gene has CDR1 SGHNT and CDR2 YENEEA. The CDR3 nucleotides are TGTGCCAGCAGCTTTAGCGGGAGATACGGCGAGCAGTACTTC. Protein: CASSFSGRYGEQYF.

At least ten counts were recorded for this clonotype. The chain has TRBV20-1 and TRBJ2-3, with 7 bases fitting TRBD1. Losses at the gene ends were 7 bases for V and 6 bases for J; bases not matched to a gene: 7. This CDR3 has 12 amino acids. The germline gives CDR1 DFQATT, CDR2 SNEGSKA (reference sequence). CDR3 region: CSVIGRGDTQYF. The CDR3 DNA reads TGCAGTGTCATAGGCAGGGGGGATACGCAGTATTTT.

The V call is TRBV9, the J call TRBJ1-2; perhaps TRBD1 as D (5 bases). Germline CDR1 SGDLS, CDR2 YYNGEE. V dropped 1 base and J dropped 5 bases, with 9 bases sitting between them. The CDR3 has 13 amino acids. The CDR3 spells CASSVSPGYGYTF. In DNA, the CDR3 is TGTGCCAGCAGCGTATCCCCAGGGTATGGCTACACCTTC.

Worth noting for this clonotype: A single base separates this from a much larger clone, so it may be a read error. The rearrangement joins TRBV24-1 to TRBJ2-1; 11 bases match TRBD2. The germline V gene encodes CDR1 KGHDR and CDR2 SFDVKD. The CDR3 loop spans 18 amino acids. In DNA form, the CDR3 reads TGTGCCACCAGTGATCCCGGGACTAGCGGTCTTACCTACAATGAGCAGTCCTTC. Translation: CATSDPGTSGLTYNEQSF.

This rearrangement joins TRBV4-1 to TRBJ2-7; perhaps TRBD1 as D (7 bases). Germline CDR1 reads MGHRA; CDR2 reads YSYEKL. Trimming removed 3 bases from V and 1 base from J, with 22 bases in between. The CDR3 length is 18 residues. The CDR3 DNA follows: TGCGCCAGCAGCCACAAAGGGGGGCCCGGGACAGATTCCTACGAGCAGTACTTC. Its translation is CASSHKGGPGTDSYEQYF.

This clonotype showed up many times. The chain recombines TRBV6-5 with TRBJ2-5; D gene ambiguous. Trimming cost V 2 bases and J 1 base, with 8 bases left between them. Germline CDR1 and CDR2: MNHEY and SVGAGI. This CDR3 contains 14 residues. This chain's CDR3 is CASSYRVPQETQYF. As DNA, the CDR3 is TGTGCCAGCAGTTACCGGGTCCCCCAAGAGACCCAGTACTTC.

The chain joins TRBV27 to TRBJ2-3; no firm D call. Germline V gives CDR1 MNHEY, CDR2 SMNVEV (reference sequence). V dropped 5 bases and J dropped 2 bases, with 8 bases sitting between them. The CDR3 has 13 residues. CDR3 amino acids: CASSPSNTDTQYF. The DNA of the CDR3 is TGTGCCAGCAGTCCCTCCAACACAGATACGCAGTATTTT.

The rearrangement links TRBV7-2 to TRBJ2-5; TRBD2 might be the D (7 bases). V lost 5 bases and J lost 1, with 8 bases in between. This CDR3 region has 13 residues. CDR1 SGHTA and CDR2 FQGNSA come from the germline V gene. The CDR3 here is CASSRGAQETQYF. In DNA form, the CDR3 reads TGTGCCAGCAGCCGGGGGGCCCAAGAGACCCAGTACTTC.

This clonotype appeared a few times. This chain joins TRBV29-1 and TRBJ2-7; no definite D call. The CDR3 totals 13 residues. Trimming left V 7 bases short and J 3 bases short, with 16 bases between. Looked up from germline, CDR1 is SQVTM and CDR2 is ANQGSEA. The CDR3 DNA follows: TGCAGCGCCGTGATGGACCTGGGCTACGAGCAGTACTTC. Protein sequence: CSAVMDLGYEQYF.

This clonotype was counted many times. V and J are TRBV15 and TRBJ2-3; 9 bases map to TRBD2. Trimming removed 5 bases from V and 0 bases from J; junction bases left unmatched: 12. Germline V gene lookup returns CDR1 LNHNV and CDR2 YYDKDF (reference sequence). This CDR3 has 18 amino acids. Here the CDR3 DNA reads TGTGCCACCAGCGTTCGACTAGCGGTACTTTCTAGCACAGATACGCAGTATTTT. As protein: CATSVRLAVLSSTDTQYF.

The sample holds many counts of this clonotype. Here the CDR3 DNA reads TGTGCCAGCAGTCTCGGGACTAGCGGGAGGTCAAACAATGAGCAGTTCTTC. Amino acid sequence: CASSLGTSGRSNNEQFF. The genes are TRBV28 and TRBJ2-1, with 15 bases that match TRBD2. CDR1 and CDR2 (germline): MDHEN, SYDVKM. V lost 5 bases to trimming and J lost 5 bases; unmatched junction nucleotides: 7. The CDR3 sequence is 17 residues long.

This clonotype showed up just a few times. The CDR3 reads CASSPGTSGRWADTQYF. CDR3 in DNA: TGTGCCAGCAGCCCAGGGACTAGCGGGAGATGGGCAGATACGCAGTATTTT. The J gene is TRBJ2-3, the V gene TRBV11-2; TRBD2 matches at 14 bases. CDR3 length: 17 residues. V was pared by 5 bases and J by 4 bases, with 8 bases of the junction left unmatched. Germline V lookup: CDR1 SGHAT, CDR2 FQNNGV.

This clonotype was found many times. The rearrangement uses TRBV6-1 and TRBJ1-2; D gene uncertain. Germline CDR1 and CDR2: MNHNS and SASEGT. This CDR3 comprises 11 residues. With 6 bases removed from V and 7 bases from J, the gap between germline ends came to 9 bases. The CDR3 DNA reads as TGTGCCAGCAGACCCAGGTTTGGCTACACCTTC. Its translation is CASRPRFGYTF.

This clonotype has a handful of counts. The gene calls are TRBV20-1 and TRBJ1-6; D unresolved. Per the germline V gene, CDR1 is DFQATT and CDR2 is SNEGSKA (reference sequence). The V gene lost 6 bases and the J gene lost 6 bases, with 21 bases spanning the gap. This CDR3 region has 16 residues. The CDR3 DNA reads TGCAGTGCCGCCTCTGTGGTTGGCGGAGGTAATTCACCCCTCCACTTT. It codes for CSAASVVGGGNSPLHF.

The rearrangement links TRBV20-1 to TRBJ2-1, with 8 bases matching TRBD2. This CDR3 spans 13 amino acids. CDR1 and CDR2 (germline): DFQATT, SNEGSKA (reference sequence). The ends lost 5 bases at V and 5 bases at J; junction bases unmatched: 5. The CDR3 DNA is TGCAGTGCTGGGCAGACTAGCGACAATGAGCAGTTCTTC. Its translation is CSAGQTSDNEQFF.

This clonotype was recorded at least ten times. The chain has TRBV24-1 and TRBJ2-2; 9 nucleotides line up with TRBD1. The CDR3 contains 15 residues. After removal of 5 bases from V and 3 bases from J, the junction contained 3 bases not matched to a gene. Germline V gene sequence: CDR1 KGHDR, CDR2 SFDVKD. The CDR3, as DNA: TGTGCCACCAGTGGTCGGGACAGGGACACCGGGGAGCTGTTTTTT. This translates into CATSGRDRDTGELFF.

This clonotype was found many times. The CDR3 bases are TGTGCCAGCTTGCAGACGAGCTCCTACGAGCAGTACTTC. Translating it yields CASLQTSSYEQYF. The rearrangement links TRBV28 to TRBJ2-7; D is uncertain. Deletions cut 8 bases from V and 0 bases from J, with 11 bases between. Germline V gene sequence: CDR1 MDHEN, CDR2 SYDVKM. This CDR3 contains 13 residues.

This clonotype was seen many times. CDR3: CASSFRGGDREQTQYF. The CDR3 nucleotides read TGTGCCAGCAGTTTTAGGGGGGGGGACAGGGAGCAGACCCAGTACTTC. This rearrangement joins TRBV12-3 or TRBV12-4 to TRBJ2-5; 9 positions match TRBD1. V lost 3 bases, J lost 6 bases, and 11 bases stayed unmatched. The CDR3 length is 16 residues.

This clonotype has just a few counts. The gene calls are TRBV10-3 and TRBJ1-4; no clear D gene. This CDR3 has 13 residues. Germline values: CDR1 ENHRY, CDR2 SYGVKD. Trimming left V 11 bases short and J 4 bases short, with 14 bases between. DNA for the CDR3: TGTGCCGTAAGGACGGCTCTTAATGAAAAACTGTTTTTT. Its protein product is CAVRTALNEKLFF.

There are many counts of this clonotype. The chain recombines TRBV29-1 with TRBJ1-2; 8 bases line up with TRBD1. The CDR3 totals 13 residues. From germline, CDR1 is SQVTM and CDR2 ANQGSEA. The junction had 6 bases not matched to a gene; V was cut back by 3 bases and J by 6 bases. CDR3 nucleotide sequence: TGCAGCGTTGACCCGGGACAGGCCCATGGCTACACCTTC. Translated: CSVDPGQAHGYTF.

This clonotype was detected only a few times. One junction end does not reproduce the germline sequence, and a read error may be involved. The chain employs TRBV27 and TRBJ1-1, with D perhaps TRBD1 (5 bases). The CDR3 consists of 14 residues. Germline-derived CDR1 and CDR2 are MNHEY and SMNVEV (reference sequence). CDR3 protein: CASSPDSENTEASF. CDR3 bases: TGTGCCAGCAGTCCTGACAGCGAGAACACTGAAGCTTCCTTT.

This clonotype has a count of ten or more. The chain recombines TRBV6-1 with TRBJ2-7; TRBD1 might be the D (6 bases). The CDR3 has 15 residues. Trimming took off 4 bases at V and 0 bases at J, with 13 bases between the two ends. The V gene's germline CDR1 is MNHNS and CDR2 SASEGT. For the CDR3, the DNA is TGTGCCAGCAGTGCCCCGGGACACCCCTCCTACGAGCAGTACTTC. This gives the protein CASSAPGHPSYEQYF.

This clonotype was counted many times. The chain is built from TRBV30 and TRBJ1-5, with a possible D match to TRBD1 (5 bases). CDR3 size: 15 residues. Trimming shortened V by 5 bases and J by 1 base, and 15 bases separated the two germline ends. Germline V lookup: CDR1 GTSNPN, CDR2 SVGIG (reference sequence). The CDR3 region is CAWAEGIASNQPQHF. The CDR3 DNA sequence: TGTGCCTGGGCAGAGGGGATTGCGAGCAATCAGCCCCAGCATTTT.

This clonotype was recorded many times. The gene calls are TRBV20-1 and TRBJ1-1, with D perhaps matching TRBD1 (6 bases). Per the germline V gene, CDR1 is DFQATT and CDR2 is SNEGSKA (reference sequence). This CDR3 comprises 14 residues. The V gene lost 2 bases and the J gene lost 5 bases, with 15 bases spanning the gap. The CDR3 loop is CSARSWGQGTEAFF. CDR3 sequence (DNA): TGCAGTGCTAGAAGCTGGGGGCAAGGGACTGAAGCTTTCTTT.

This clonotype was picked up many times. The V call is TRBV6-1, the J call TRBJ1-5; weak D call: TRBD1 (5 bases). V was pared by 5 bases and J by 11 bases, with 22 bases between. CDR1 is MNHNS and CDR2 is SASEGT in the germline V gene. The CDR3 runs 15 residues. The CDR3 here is CASSWVTEQLGAQHF. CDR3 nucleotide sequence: TGTGCCAGCAGTTGGGTGACAGAGCAGCTGGGGGCCCAGCATTTT.

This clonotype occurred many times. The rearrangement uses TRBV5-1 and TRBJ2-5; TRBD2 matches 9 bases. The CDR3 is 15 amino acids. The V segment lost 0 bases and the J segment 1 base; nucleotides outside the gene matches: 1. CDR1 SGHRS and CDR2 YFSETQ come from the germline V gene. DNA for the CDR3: TGCGCCAGCAGCTTGGGACTAGCGGTCCAAGAGACCCAGTACTTC. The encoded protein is CASSLGLAVQETQYF.